This T cell receptor beta chain comes out of a study of identifying expanded T cells in peripheral blood (dated by TCRdb to between 2018 and 2021). Some background on the complete study: Technical replicates were generated by sequencing separate aliquots of the same genomic DNA pool, and four replicates were compared pairwise. Study-wide conclusions, independent of this receptor: About 1.1 differentially abundant clones were flagged by the binomial model between technical replicates, whereas about 16 and 20 were flagged over two weeks and four weeks, respectively. The authors expected that over much longer intervals, such as months to years, biological variance in healthy repertoires might increase even further. For all healthy donors, the variance in clone template counts between approximately 2-week samples rose significantly as total template count increased. Across all healthy-donor time intervals, the beta-binomial model significantly lowered both the number of clones called differentially abundant and the false-positive rate.

With regard to this clone: It lacks a known antigen. Per-base qualities were not stored, and no clone one base away is much larger.

No immune events such as infections were documented for the healthy donors during the collection period. Blood repertoires from healthy donors were used as a training cohort for calibrating time-dependent variance in a beta-binomial model of differential abundance of T-cell clones. The training cohort included approximately ten healthy donors, of whom 3 were female and 7 were male. Donor ages ranged from about 29 to 65 years, with an average of roughly 46 years. Whole blood, obtained from a commercial supplier, was collected from each healthy donor at three time points spaced approximately two weeks apart. For immunosequencing, genomic DNA was extracted from unsorted whole blood. TCRbeta CDR3 regions were profiled with the immunoSEQ Assay using bias-controlled multiplex PCR amplification of genomic DNA. Under the source paper's analysis protocol: The absolute abundance of each unique TCRbeta CDR3 region was quantified after sequences were collapsed and filtered. Differential abundance was tested with a binomial (Fisher-equivalent) model and with a beta-binomial model adding time-dependent variance fitted from healthy donors. Any clone with fewer than 5 combined templates was excluded, and a clone was called differentially abundant if its Benjamini-Hochberg FDR was below 0.01. In the beta-binomial model, variance was expressed as a function of the total template count across the two samples, in the form v = (b*log(k)+a)^2. TCRdb provides this immuneACCESS table in a form limited to in-frame rearrangements. Some clones are lacking; in checked studies, under half of them reflect an unresolved V gene, and why the rest are absent is not known. The V and J calls and clone size are taken from that table; D and trimming were inferred from the DNA. The sample has more than 90,000 clones on record, roughly 87% of them singletons. The leading ten clones occupy about 18% of the sample.

CDR1 MGHRA and CDR2 YSYEKL were looked up in the germline V gene. At the junction V is shortened by 8 bases and J by 5 bases; bases outside the gene matches: 8. The CDR3 covers 14 residues, taking in both the cysteine and the phenylalanine. Just the 42-base CDR3 DNA is kept, in frame starting at base 1. This receptor was taken from a person between 18 and 70 years old in good health. The V gene is TRBV4-1 and the J gene is TRBJ2-2; 7 central nucleotides agree with TRBD1. Source material: blood. The DNA sequence reads TGCGCCAGCGGAGACAGGGTAGGAACCGGGGAGCTGTTTTTT. Its coded protein is CASGDRVGTGELFF.